The sample holds many counts of the clone carrying this T cell receptor (beta chain). The antigen is not known. Documented time point: newly diagnosed GD, antithyroid drugs for less than 3 months. Scientists built the TCR library using RNA that was extracted from PBMCs. The patients included were those that came from an endocrinology department in Xi'an, China. This entry comes from a study of regulatory T cells in long-lasting Graves disease. Study findings and constraints: A greater number of public clonotypes (fewer than 3,000) was shared by persistent patients than by new patients (about 960).

Researchers made TCR beta libraries by using iRepertoire HTBI primers and running Arm-PCR on CDR3 regions. One entry per CDR3 protein results from TCRdb running MiXCR on the multiplex PCR reads. The sample consists of approximately 470,000 distinct CDR3 sequences, about 17% of them appearing once. These data also featured in a second study, about T cells in Graves' hyperthyroidism and ophthalmopathy.

The TCR originated in a middle-aged man with Graves disease. The sequencing here drew on peripheral blood mononuclear cells (PBMCs), taken at new diagnosis, from a patient treated with antithyroid drugs.

The CDR3 DNA reads TGTGCCAGCAGCTTAGATTGGGACTACCTAGGCCAAGAGACCCAGTACTTC. Translating it yields CASSLDWDYLGQETQYF. The chain employs TRBV11-2 and TRBJ2-5, with 7 bases aligning to TRBD2. Per germline, CDR1 SGHAT and CDR2 FQNNGV. Germline trimming cut 0 bases from V and 1 base from J; bases unmatched to any gene: 8. CDR3 length equals 17 residues.